These 8 T cell receptor beta chains share one sample of origin, sequenced in a study of T-cell memory formation after mild COVID-19. TCRdb itself ran the 5' RACE reads through MiXCR, one entry per CDR3 protein. This table holds under 700,000 distinct CDR3 sequences, approximately 20% found once. Sequencing was carried out using PBMCs or a T cell subset sorted from them (not recorded which). These receptor sequences come from an adult woman who had mild COVID-19 (a few samples of this study predate the infection). Cell type and time point are not known.

The chain links TRBV12-5 to TRBJ2-1; the D gene is possibly TRBD2 (5 bases). V lost 5 bases to trimming and J lost 5 bases, with 13 bases between them. Germline V gene sequence: CDR1 LGHNT, CDR2 FRNRAP. The CDR3 runs to 14 residues. CDR3 residues: CASGPGYRNNEQFF. The CDR3 coding sequence is TGTGCTAGTGGTCCGGGGTACCGAAACAATGAGCAGTTCTTC.

This clonotype was counted a few times. This chain links TRBV7-9 with TRBJ2-7; D unclear. Deletions cut 5 bases from V and 3 bases from J, with 17 bases between. This CDR3 has 15 amino acids. Germline values: CDR1 SEHNR, CDR2 FQNEAQ (reference sequence). The CDR3 sequence: CASSPRTVPGYEQYF. CDR3 in DNA: TGTGCCAGCAGCCCTAGGACGGTCCCCGGCTACGAGCAGTACTTC.

This clonotype appeared a single time. This chain uses TRBV4-1 with TRBJ2-7; D is unresolved. V lost 2 bases and J lost 3, with 8 bases in between. This CDR3 is 13 amino acids long. Per germline, CDR1 MGHRA and CDR2 YSYEKL. The CDR3 DNA follows: TGCGCCAGCAGCCAATACAGTAACTACGAGCAGTACTTC. It codes for CASSQYSNYEQYF.

J is TRBJ1-1 and V is TRBV4-2, with 10 bases matching TRBD1. The CDR3 is 14 amino acids. Trimming cost V 5 bases and J 4 bases; bases outside gene matches: 4. Per germline, CDR1 LGHNA and CDR2 YNFKEQ. CDR3 protein: CASSRQGAPTEAFF. CDR3 sequence (DNA): TGTGCCAGCAGCAGACAGGGGGCGCCCACTGAAGCTTTCTTT.

The V gene is TRBV18, the J gene TRBJ2-5; D is unclear. This CDR3 is 12 amino acids long. Trimming left V 4 bases short and J 0 bases short, with 3 bases between. Germline values: CDR1 KGHSH, CDR2 LQKENI. CDR3 region: CASSRDQETQYF. For the CDR3, the DNA is TGTGCCAGCTCACGAGACCAAGAGACCCAGTACTTC.

This chain connects TRBV20-1 to TRBJ2-6; 9 bases are shared with TRBD1. Looked up from germline, CDR1 is DFQATT and CDR2 is SNEGSKA (reference sequence). This CDR3 region has 16 residues. V lost 6 bases and J lost 0; bases outside the gene matches: 6. In DNA, the CDR3 is TGCAGTGCCCCGACAGGGGGACGCTCTGGGGCCAACGTCCTGACTTTC. Translation gives CSAPTGGRSGANVLTF.

This clonotype has more than one count but fewer than ten. CDR3 protein: CASSPGDRVGYGYTF. Here the CDR3 DNA reads TGTGCCAGTAGTCCTGGGGACAGGGTCGGCTATGGCTACACCTTC. V and J are TRBV19 and TRBJ1-2; 9 bases are a match to TRBD1. V was clipped by 5 bases and J by 4 bases; unmatched bases: 8. Looked up from germline, CDR1 is LNHDA and CDR2 is SQIVND (reference sequence). The CDR3 contains 15 residues. Complete variable domain (other parts from reference TRBV19 and TRBJ1-2): DGGITQSPKYLFRKEGQNVTLSCEQNLNHDAMYWYRQDPGQGLRLIYYSQIVNDFQKGDIAEGYSVSREKKESFPLTVTSAQKNPTAFYLCASSPGDRVGYGYTFGSGTRLTVV.

V usage is TRBV25-1 and J usage is TRBJ1-2, with TRBD1 as a possible D gene (6 bases). Trimming removed 4 bases from V and 4 bases from J, with 19 bases in between. The CDR3 has 16 residues. Germline V gene sequence: CDR1 MGHDK, CDR2 SYGVNS. The CDR3 protein is CASSGTRTDHLYGYTF. The CDR3 nucleotides are TGTGCCAGCAGTGGAACCAGGACAGACCACCTCTATGGCTACACCTTC.